The 22 T cell receptor beta chains presented below share a single source sample, sequenced in a study of blood T cells in healthy people across ages. Combining a sample-barcoded 5' primer with a J-beta primer mix, a second PCR ran for roughly 7 to 11 cycles. TCRdb processed the 5' RACE reads anew with MiXCR; each CDR3 protein has one entry. The data show 650,000 to 700,000 distinct CDR3 sequences, with roughly 32% seen just once and 15% held by the top ten. The source material was blood. These receptors were obtained from a woman older than 75 in good health.

Regarding this clonotype: The junction shows a germline mismatch at one end, possibly a read error. The chain carries TRBV6-6 and TRBJ1-1; 8 nucleotides agree with TRBD1. Germline V lookup: CDR1 MNHNY, CDR2 SVGAGI (reference sequence). The CDR3 has 15 residues. The CDR3, as DNA: TGTGCCAGCAGTTCCGGACAGGGCGAGAACACTGAAACTTTCTTT. Residues: CASSSGQGENTETFF.

This clonotype has only one observation. A much larger clone is a single base away; this may be a read error. The rearrangement joins TRBV11-2 to TRBJ2-7; no firm D call. There are 12 residues in the CDR3. Germline CDR1 and CDR2: SGHAT and FQNNGV. V dropped 2 bases and J dropped 4 bases, with 6 bases sitting between them. The chain's CDR3 is CASSLLLYEQYF. The CDR3 DNA sequence: TGTGCCAGCAGCTTACTTCTTTACGAGCAGTACTTC.

To note about this clonotype: Possible read error: a much larger clone is one base away. J is TRBJ1-2 and V is TRBV29-1, with D perhaps matching TRBD1 (6 bases). Germline-derived CDR1 and CDR2 are SQVTM and ANQGSEA. The CDR3 is made up of 14 amino acids. CDR3 loop: CSAESEDSNYGYTF. The CDR3 nucleotides read TGCAGCGCTGAATCGGAGGACAGTAACTATGGCTACACCTTC.

This clonotype was observed at least ten times. The chain is built from TRBV7-3 and TRBJ1-1; 7 bases fit TRBD1. The CDR3 totals 13 residues. Germline V CDR1 and CDR2: SGHTA, FQGTGA. J was trimmed by 3 bases and V by 4 bases; bases with no gene match: 2. The CDR3 loop reads CASSSQGDTEAFF. The DNA for the CDR3 is TGTGCCAGCAGCTCTCAGGGGGACACTGAAGCTTTCTTT.

This clonotype was counted a few times. The chain couples TRBV15 to TRBJ2-5; 9 bases match TRBD1. The J call is in doubt because the DNA end fits TRBJ2-7 better. Germline V lookup: CDR1 LNHNV, CDR2 YYDKDF (reference sequence). The CDR3 totals 16 residues. The CDR3 here is CATSRASGQGWSEQYF. The CDR3 DNA sequence: TGTGCCACCAGCAGAGCCTCCGGACAGGGGTGGTCCGAGCAGTACTTC.

Turning to this clonotype: An end of the junction does not agree with germline; a read error may underlie this. This sequence joins TRBV12-3 or TRBV12-4 and TRBJ2-3; the D call may be TRBD1 or TRBD2 (6 bases each). This CDR3 has 15 residues. In nucleotides, the CDR3 is TGTGCCAGCAGTTCCCCCGGAGGGGGAACAGATGCGCAGTATTTT. Encoded protein: CASSSPGGGTDAQYF.

Details on this clonotype: With a much larger clone just one base away, this may be a read error. V and J are TRBV3-1 and TRBJ2-1; 7 positions match TRBD2. V was clipped by 6 bases and J by 5 bases; unmatched bases: 10. CDR1 is LGHDT, CDR2 YNNKEL, per germline (reference sequence). The CDR3 runs 15 residues. The chain's CDR3 is CASRAGLAENNEQFF. DNA of the CDR3: TGTGCCAGCAGGGCGGGGCTAGCGGAGAACAATGAGCAGTTCTTC.

The sample holds a few counts of this clonotype. CDR3 DNA sequence: TGTGCCAGCAGTTTGAGCGGTGAAGAGACCCAGTTCTTC. Translation gives CASSLSGEETQFF. V and J are TRBV12-3 or TRBV12-4 and TRBJ2-5, with a weak D call TRBD2 (5 bases). Gene TRBJ2-1 matches the end of the DNA better, so the J call may be wrong. This CDR3 spans 13 amino acids.

The DNA for the CDR3 is TGCAGCGTTTCCCTAACGACAGGCCGGGGTTTCTTT. Its translation: CSVSLTTGRGFF. The chain links TRBV29-1 to TRBJ1-1; TRBD1 is a possible D gene (6 bases). Trimming shortened V by 5 bases and J by 13 bases, and 20 bases separated the two germline ends. Germline V gives CDR1 SQVTM, CDR2 ANQGSEA. The CDR3 contains 12 residues.

The V and J genes are TRBV6-1 and TRBJ2-7; the D is unclear. Trimming removed 1 base at V and 0 bases at J, with 10 bases between. From germline, CDR1 is MNHNS and CDR2 SASEGT. CDR3 length: 15 residues. The DNA for the CDR3 is TGTGCCAGCAGTGAAGTGGCAGGTAGCTCCTACGAGCAGTACTTC. Its protein product is CASSEVAGSSYEQYF.

This clonotype has a handful of counts. The J gene is TRBJ2-3, the V gene TRBV11-2; tentative D call: TRBD2 (5 bases). Germline V gene data show CDR1 as SGHAT and CDR2 as FQNNGV. V was cut by 1 base and J by 5 bases, with 13 bases left in between. CDR3 length: 15 amino acids. CDR3 protein: CASSLVLRVIDTQYF. The CDR3 nucleotides are TGTGCCAGCAGCTTAGTCTTGAGGGTTATAGATACGCAGTATTTT.

This clonotype was counted between two and nine times. The genes are TRBV9 and TRBJ1-1; TRBD1 agrees at 10 bases. Germline V gives CDR1 SGDLS, CDR2 YYNGEE. V trimming: 3 bases; J trimming: 3 bases; junction bases outside the gene matches: 11. The CDR3 spans 17 residues. The chain's CDR3 is CASSAYPGTGVHTEAFF. The CDR3 DNA reads as TGTGCCAGCAGCGCCTATCCCGGGACAGGGGTTCACACTGAAGCTTTCTTT.

This clonotype was detected many times. The chain uses TRBV28 and TRBJ2-3; 8 bases agree with TRBD2. This CDR3 is 14 amino acids long. The germline gives CDR1 MDHEN, CDR2 SYDVKM. Unmatched junction bases numbered 7, after V lost 10 bases and J lost 1 base. The CDR3 region is CATKTGLGTDTQYF. CDR3 nucleotide sequence: TGTGCCACCAAGACGGGACTAGGCACAGATACGCAGTATTTT.

At least ten counts were recorded for this clonotype. The genes are TRBV5-5 and TRBJ2-7; 7 bases match TRBD1. The CDR3 has 15 residues. V shed 4 bases and J 3 bases; nucleotides not matched to a gene: 10. Germline V gene data show CDR1 as SGHKS and CDR2 as YYEKEE (reference sequence). CDR3: CASSTTPGQYYEQYF. Written as DNA, the CDR3 is TGTGCCAGCAGCACCACCCCGGGACAGTACTACGAGCAGTACTTC.

The gene calls are TRBV12-3 or TRBV12-4 and TRBJ2-3; D may correspond to TRBD1 or TRBD2 (5 bases each). CDR3 length: 17 amino acids. V lost 6 bases, J lost 4 bases, and 23 bases lay in between. The CDR3 loop is CASSSPGTRKIADTQYF. The CDR3 DNA reads TGTGCCAGCAGCTCACCCGGGACCCGAAAGATAGCAGATACGCAGTATTTT.

On this clonotype itself: Since a much larger clone is just one base distant, this may be a read error. This chain uses TRBV11-2 with TRBJ2-1; 8 bases are shared with TRBD1. The CDR3 has 16 residues. Germline V gene lookup returns CDR1 SGHAT and CDR2 FQNNGV. This CDR3 reads CTSSPNPGTGYGEQFF. The CDR3 DNA sequence: TGTACCAGCAGCCCTAATCCCGGGACAGGTTACGGTGAGCAGTTCTTC.

This clonotype was observed a handful of times. V and J are TRBV5-6 and TRBJ2-3, with 8 bases lining up with TRBD2. The germline V gene has CDR1 SGHDT and CDR2 YYEEEE. V trimming: 6 bases; J trimming: 2 bases; junction bases outside the gene matches: 8. There are 15 residues in the CDR3. CDR3 loop: CASISYGGATDTQYF. DNA for the CDR3: TGTGCCAGCATCAGCTACGGGGGGGCCACAGATACGCAGTATTTT.

J is TRBJ1-2 and V is TRBV20-1; 8 nucleotides agree with TRBD1. Unmatched junction bases numbered 4, after V lost 2 bases and J lost 8 bases. Germline V gene lookup returns CDR1 DFQATT and CDR2 SNEGSKA (reference sequence). CDR3 length equals 12 residues. The CDR3 DNA reads as TGCAGTGCTAGAAGGACAGGGATCGGCTACACCTTC. Translation: CSARRTGIGYTF.

This clonotype was found many times. This sequence joins TRBV20-1 and TRBJ2-1, with D possibly matching TRBD2 (5 bases). The CDR3 contains 13 residues. The V and J ends lost 7 bases and 0 bases respectively, with 10 bases between them. Germline CDR1 is DFQATT and CDR2 is SNEGSKA (reference sequence). The CDR3 nucleotides read TGCAGTGGACTACTCAGCTCCTACAATGAGCAGTTCTTC. Translated: CSGLLSSYNEQFF.

The chain combines TRBV10-3 with TRBJ1-3; D not resolved. This CDR3 region has 15 residues. V lost 0 bases, J lost 2 bases, and 8 bases lay in between. Germline loops: CDR1 ENHRY, CDR2 SYGVKD. The CDR3 nucleotides read TGTGCCATCAGTGAGTCCAGTAATCCTGGAAACACCATATATTTT. Protein sequence: CAISESSNPGNTIYF.

This clonotype was counted many times. One junction end disagrees with the germline gene, perhaps due to a read error. The CDR3 sequence is CASSLDRVDYGYTF. The CDR3 DNA is TGTGCCAGCAGTTTGGACAGGGTTGACTATGGCTACACCTTC. The rearrangement joins TRBV5-4 to TRBJ1-2; 8 bases are a match to TRBD1. Germline CDR1 SGHNT, CDR2 YYREEE (reference sequence). The CDR3 loop spans 14 amino acids.

This clonotype has more than one count but fewer than ten. This may arise from a read error, as a much more abundant clone is one base away. This chain connects TRBV7-3 to TRBJ2-1; TRBD1 aligns across 7 bases. Germline V gives CDR1 SGHTA, CDR2 FQGTGA. V lost 4 bases to trimming and J lost 8 bases; unmatched junction nucleotides: 8. The CDR3 length is 14 residues. CDR3 coding DNA: TGTGCCAGCAGCTGCAGGGGGTTAAGGGATGAGCAGTTCTTC. Translating gives CASSCRGLRDEQFF.